One T cell receptor (beta chain) is described in this entry. The antigen is undetermined. The source of the sample is a study of shared clonotypes between healthy human individuals. Study-level points and caveats: Generally, naive subsets (rather than memory subsets) showed larger estimated richness.

Unmatched junction bases numbered 4, after V lost 5 bases and J lost 1 base. There are 15 residues in the CDR3. From germline, CDR1 is MNHEY and CDR2 SVGAGI. Assay: immunoSEQ multiplex PCR; the TCRdb copy retains only in-frame clones and omits some. Found here are about 2.4 million clones, roughly 93% of them singletons; the top ten hold 0.36%. The sequencing input was naive CD4+ T cells from PBMCs. Subset given: CD45RA+ positively selected. This TCR was recovered from a man between 18 and 35 years old in good health. Some clones in this sample may be carry-over from other donors' samples. The gene calls are TRBV6-5 and TRBJ2-7; 11 nucleotides align to TRBD2. The CDR3 nucleotides are TGTGCCAGCAGTCGGGGGACTAGCGGATCCTACGAGCAGTACTTC. Its protein is CASSRGTSGSYEQYF.